This entry is about one TCR beta chain. No antigen is known for it. TCRdb keeps only in-frame clones here, not all; method: immunoSEQ multiplex PCR. The sample has 15,000 to 20,000 clones, around 90% seen once; the top ten hold 1.2%. V was shortened by 7 bases and J by 1 base, with 10 bases between the two germline ends. Germline loops: CDR1 MNHNS, CDR2 SASEGT. The CDR3 runs to 13 residues. The data were obtained in a study of T cells in localized non-small cell lung cancer. General study findings and limits: Longer survival (overall) was linked to higher T cell density in blood. Turning up in adjacent lung were a median approximately 60 of the top 100 tumor clones.

The V call is TRBV6-1, the J call TRBJ1-1; D unresolved. Sequencing used peripheral blood mononuclear cells, obtained before any cancer treatment. This clonotype originated in a woman aged 35-75 years with stage III lung adenocarcinoma. The CDR3 DNA reads as TGTGCCAGCACCATGCTACCGAACACTGAAGCTTTCTTT. This codes for CASTMLPNTEAFF.